This TCR beta chain was recorded in a study of T cells after posttransplantation cyclophosphamide. Busulfan-fludarabine conditioning, marrow transplant, and cyclophosphamide on days +3 and +4 were administered. Only in-frame clones appear in the TCRdb table, and some are missing; sequencing was by immunoSEQ multiplex PCR. The table shows tens of thousands of clones, with roughly nine tenths occurring only once. Notes on this clone: Its target is not known.

Study-level findings and limits: TRB clonality was highly associated with recipient CMV seropositivity and reactivation. Later blood repertoires were often dominated by clones from the donor CD8+ memory compartment.

This receptor was obtained from a female patient between 25 and 45 years old who received an allogeneic stem cell transplant from an unrelated donor, was CMV-positive, and had no GVHD. Some T cells may have originated in the graft donor. This specimen was PBMCs, taken after allogeneic stem cell transplant with posttransplant cyclophosphamide.

The CDR3 loop reads CASSVELRARELFF. Written as DNA, the CDR3 is TGTGCCAGCAGCGTAGAACTCAGGGCCCGGGAGCTGTTTTTT. This sequence joins TRBV9 and TRBJ2-2, with a possible D match to TRBD1 (5 bases). Trimming took off 0 bases at V and 9 bases at J, with 12 bases between the two ends. Germline values: CDR1 SGDLS, CDR2 YYNGEE. This CDR3 contains 14 residues.